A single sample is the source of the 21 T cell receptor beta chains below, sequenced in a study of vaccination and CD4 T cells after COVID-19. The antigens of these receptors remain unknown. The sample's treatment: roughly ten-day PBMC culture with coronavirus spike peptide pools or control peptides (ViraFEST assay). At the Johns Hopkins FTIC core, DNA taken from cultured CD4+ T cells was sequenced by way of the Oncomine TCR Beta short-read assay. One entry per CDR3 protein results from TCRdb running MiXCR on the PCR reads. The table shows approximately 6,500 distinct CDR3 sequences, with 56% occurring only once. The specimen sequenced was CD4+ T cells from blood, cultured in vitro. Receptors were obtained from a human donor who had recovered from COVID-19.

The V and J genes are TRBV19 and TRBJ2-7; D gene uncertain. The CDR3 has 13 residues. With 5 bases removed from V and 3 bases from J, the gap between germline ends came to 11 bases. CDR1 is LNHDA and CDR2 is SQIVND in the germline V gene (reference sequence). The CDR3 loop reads CASSRTDIYEQYF. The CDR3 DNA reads TGTGCCAGTAGTCGAACCGACATCTACGAGCAGTACTTC.

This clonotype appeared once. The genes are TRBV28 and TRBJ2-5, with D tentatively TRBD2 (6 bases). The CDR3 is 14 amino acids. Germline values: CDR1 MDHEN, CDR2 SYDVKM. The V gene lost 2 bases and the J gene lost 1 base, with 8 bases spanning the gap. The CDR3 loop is CASSLVGLQETQYF. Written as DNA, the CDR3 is TGTGCCAGCAGTTTAGTGGGACTCCAAGAGACCCAGTACTTC.

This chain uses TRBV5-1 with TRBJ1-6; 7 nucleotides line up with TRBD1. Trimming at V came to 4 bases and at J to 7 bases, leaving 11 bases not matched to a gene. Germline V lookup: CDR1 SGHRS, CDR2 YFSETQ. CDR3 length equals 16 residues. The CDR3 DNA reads TGCGCCAGCAGCCAAACCCCCGGGACAGAGAATTCACCCCTCCACTTT. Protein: CASSQTPGTENSPLHF.

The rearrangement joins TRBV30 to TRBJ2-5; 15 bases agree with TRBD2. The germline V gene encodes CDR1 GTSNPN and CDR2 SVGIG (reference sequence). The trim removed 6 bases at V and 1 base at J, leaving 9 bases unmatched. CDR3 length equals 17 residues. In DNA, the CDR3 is TGTGCCTGCGGGACTAGCGGGAGGATTTGGGGCCAAGAGACCCAGTACTTC. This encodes CACGTSGRIWGQETQYF. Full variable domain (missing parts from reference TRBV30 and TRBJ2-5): SQTIHQWPATLVQPVGSPLSLECTVEGTSNPNLYWYRQAAGRGLQLLFYSVGIGQISSEVPQNLSASRPQDRQFILSSKKLLLSDSGFYLCACGTSGRIWGQETQYFGPGTRLLVL.

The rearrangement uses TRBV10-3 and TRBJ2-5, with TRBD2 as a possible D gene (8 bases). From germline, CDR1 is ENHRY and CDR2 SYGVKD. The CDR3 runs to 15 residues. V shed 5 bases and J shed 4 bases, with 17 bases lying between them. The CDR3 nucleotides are TGTGCCATCAGTCCCGGGGACAGCGGGGGAGAGACCCAGTACTTC. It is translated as CAISPGDSGGETQYF.

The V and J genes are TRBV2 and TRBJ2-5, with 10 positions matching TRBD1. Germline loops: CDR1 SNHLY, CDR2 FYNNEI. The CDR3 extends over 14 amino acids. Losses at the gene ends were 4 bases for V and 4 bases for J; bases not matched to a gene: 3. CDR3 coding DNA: TGTGCCAGCAGTGCTCGGACAGGGGGAGAGACCCAGTACTTC. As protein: CASSARTGGETQYF.

CDR3 DNA: TGTGCCAGCAGCCCTACAGGGGACACAGATACGCAGTATTTT. Its translation: CASSPTGDTDTQYF. J is TRBJ2-3 and V is TRBV11-1; 7 bases match TRBD1. Germline-derived CDR1 and CDR2 are SGHAT and FQDESV (reference sequence). J was trimmed by 2 bases and V by 5 bases; bases with no gene match: 4. This CDR3 has 14 residues. The complete variable domain, with remaining parts taken from reference TRBV11-1 and TRBJ2-3, reads EAEVAQSPRYKITEKSQAVAFWCDPISGHATLYWYRQILGQGPELLVQFQDESVVDDSQLPKDRFSAERLKGVDSTLKIQPAELGDSAMYLCASSPTGDTDTQYFGPGTRLTVL.

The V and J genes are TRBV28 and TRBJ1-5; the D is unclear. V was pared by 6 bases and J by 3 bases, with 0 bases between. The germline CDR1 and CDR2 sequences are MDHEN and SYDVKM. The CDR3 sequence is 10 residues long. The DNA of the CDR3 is TGTGCCAGCAGCAATCAGCCCCAGCATTTT. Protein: CASSNQPQHF.

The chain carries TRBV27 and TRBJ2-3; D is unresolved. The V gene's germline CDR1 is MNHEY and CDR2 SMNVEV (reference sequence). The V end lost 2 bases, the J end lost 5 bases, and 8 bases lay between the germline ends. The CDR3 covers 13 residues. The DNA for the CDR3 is TGTGCCAGCAGTTTACGTCCGGGAGATACGCAGTATTTT. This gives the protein CASSLRPGDTQYF.

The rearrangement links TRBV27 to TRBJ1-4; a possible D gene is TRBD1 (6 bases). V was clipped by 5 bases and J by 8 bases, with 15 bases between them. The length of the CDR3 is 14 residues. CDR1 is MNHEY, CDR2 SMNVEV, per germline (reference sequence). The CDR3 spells CASSPGGAREKLFF. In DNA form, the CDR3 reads TGTGCCAGCAGTCCGGGGGGGGCGAGGGAAAAACTGTTTTTT.

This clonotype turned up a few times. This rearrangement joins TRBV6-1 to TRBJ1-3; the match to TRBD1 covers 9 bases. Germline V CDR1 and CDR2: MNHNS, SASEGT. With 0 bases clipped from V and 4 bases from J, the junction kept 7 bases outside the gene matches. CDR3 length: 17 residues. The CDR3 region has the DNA TGTGCCAGCAGTGAAGCGCTACAGGGGGCGATCGGAAACACCATATATTTT. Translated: CASSEALQGAIGNTIYF.

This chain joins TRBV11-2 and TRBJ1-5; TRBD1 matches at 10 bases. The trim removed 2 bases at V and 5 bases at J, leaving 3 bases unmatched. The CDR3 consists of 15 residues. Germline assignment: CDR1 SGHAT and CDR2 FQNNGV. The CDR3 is CASSLRGTGDQPQHF. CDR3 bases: TGTGCCAGCAGCTTACGGGGGACAGGGGATCAGCCCCAGCATTTT.

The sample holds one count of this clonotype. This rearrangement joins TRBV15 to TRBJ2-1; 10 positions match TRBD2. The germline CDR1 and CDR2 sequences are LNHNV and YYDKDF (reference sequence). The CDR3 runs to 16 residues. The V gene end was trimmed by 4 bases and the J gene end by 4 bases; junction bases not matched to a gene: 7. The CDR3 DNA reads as TGTGCCACCAGCACCCGGACTAGCGGAGTGTACAATGAGCAGTTCTTC. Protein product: CATSTRTSGVYNEQFF.

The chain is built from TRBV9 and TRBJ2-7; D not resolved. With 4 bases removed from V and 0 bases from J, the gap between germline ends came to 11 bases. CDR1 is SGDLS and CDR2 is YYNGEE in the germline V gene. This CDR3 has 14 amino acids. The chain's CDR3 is CASSQRSNSYEQYF. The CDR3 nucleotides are TGTGCCAGCAGCCAGAGATCCAACTCCTACGAGCAGTACTTC.

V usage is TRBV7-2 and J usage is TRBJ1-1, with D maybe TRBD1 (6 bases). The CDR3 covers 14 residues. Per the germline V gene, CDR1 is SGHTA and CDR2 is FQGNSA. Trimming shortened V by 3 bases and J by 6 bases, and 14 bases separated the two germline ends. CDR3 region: CASSLGGGFAEAFF. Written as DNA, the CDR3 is TGTGCCAGCAGCTTGGGAGGGGGATTCGCTGAAGCTTTCTTT.

CDR3 loop: CSARPSHSGANVLTF. The CDR3 region has the DNA TGCAGTGCTAGACCGTCCCACTCTGGGGCCAACGTCCTGACTTTC. This chain connects TRBV20-1 to TRBJ2-6; the D is unclear. V was pared by 2 bases and J by 0 bases, with 8 bases between. CDR3 size: 15 residues. CDR1 and CDR2 from the germline V gene are DFQATT and SNEGSKA (reference sequence).

CDR3 nucleotide sequence: TGTGCCAGCACCGACCCGGGACTAGCGGACTACGAGCAGTACTTC. It is translated as CASTDPGLADYEQYF. The chain carries TRBV6-1 and TRBJ2-7; 11 bases agree with TRBD2. The CDR3 covers 15 residues. Germline V gives CDR1 MNHNS, CDR2 SASEGT. V was pared by 7 bases and J by 3 bases, with 8 bases of the junction left unmatched.

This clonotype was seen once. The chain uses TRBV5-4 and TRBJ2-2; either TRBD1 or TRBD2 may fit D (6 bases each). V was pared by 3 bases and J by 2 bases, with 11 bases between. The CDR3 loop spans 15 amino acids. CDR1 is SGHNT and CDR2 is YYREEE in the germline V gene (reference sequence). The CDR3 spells CASSSGARNTGELFF. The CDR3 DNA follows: TGTGCCAGCAGCTCGGGGGCTAGAAACACCGGGGAGCTGTTTTTT.

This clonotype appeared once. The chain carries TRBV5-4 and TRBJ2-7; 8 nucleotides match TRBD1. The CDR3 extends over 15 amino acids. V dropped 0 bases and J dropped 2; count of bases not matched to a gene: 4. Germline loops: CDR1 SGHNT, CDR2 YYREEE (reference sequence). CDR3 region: CASSLGGQGPYEQYF. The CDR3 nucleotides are TGTGCCAGCAGCTTGGGAGGACAGGGACCCTACGAGCAGTACTTC.

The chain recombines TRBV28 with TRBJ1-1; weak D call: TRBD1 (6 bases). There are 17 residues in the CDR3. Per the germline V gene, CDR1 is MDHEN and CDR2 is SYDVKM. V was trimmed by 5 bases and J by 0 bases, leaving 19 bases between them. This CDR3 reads CASSKGGWVDMNTEAFF. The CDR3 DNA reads TGTGCCAGCAGTAAGGGGGGCTGGGTAGATATGAACACTGAAGCTTTCTTT.

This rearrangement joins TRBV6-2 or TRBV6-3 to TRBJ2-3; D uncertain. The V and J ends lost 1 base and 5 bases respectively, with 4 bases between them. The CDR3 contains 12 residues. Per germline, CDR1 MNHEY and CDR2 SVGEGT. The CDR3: CASSYYRDTQYF. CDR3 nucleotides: TGTGCCAGCAGTTACTACCGAGATACGCAGTATTTT.